Listed below are T cell receptor beta chains from one sample, sequenced in a study of blood T cell repertoires in COVID-19. Profiling relied on immunoSEQ multiplex PCR, and the TCRdb table lists in-frame clones only, not all of them. The sample lists under 250,000 clones, 87% occurring once. The sample comprised PBMCs or T cells enriched from blood (not recorded which). The receptors derive from a woman in her 30s with acute COVID-19. Each CDR3 is given with its conserved first and last residue. Fields, in order: J gene, clone size, V gene, D gene, CDR3 protein, CDR3 DNA. D genes are given only for firm matches. Clone size, where shown, is once, few, many, or a class for clones that have expanded.

>TRBJ1-5|once|TRBV18|-
CASSPATAGDQPQHF
TGTGCCAGCTCACCCGCTACGGCAGGGGATCAGCCCCAGCATTTT
>TRBJ1-2|-|TRBV6-5|-
CASSYGGNGGYTF
TGTGCCAGCAGTTACGGGGGGAATGGCGGCTACACCTTC
>TRBJ2-1|-|TRBV19|-
CASTRAGASYNEQFF
TGTGCCAGTACCCGGGCGGGGGCGAGTTACAATGAGCAGTTCTTC
>TRBJ1-5|once|TRBV7-9|-
CASSLVAGDQPYSNQPQHF
TGTGCCAGCAGCTTAGTCGCAGGGGACCAGCCTTATAGCAATCAGCCCCAGCATTTT
>TRBJ1-2|few|TRBV4-1|-
CASSQVAGPIGYTF
TGCGCCAGCAGCCAAGTCGCAGGGCCTATTGGCTACACCTTC
>TRBJ1-1|-|TRBV6-5|TRBD1
CASSPHGDRGFEAFF
TGTGCCAGCAGTCCACATGGGGACAGGGGATTTGAGGCTTTCTTT
>TRBJ2-1|-|TRBV27|-
CASSSDLGLDNEQFF
TGTGCCAGCAGTTCGGACCTAGGACTGGACAATGAGCAGTTCTTC
>TRBJ1-3|-|TRBV7-2|-
CASSLVATDGNTIYF
TGTGCCAGCAGCTTAGTTGCGACAGACGGAAACACCATATATTTT
>TRBJ1-2|-|TRBV10-3|TRBD1
CASQTGGYGYTF
TGTGCCAGTCAGACAGGGGGCTATGGCTACACCTTC
>TRBJ2-7|-|TRBV11-2|-
CASSRRVLSYEQYF
TGTGCCAGCAGCCGCCGGGTTCTCAGCTACGAGCAGTACTTC
>TRBJ2-7|few|TRBV30|-
CAWTLAGSSYEQYF
TGTGCCTGGACCCTGGCAGGGTCCTCCTACGAGCAGTACTTC
>TRBJ1-2|-|TRBV15|TRBD1
CATSRGTGEGTYGYTF
TGTGCCACCAGCAGAGGTACAGGGGAAGGAACTTATGGCTACACCTTC
>TRBJ2-7|-|TRBV3-1/TRBV3-2|TRBD2
CASSQVSGGAVEQYF
TGTGCCAGCAGCCAAGTGAGCGGGGGGGCGGTCGAGCAGTACTTC
>TRBJ1-2|few|TRBV27|TRBD1
CASSPGQGVGGYTF
TGTGCCAGCAGTCCGGGACAGGGGGTGGGAGGCTACACCTTC
>TRBJ2-1|-|TRBV11-3|-
CASSLDGYNEQFF
TGTGCCAGCAGCTTAGACGGTTACAATGAGCAGTTCTTC
>TRBJ1-6|-|TRBV18|-
CASSQSSNSPLHF
TGTGCCAGCTCACAGAGCTCCAATTCACCCCTCCACTTT
>TRBJ1-2|-|TRBV6-2/TRBV6-3|-
CASSQATDGGWDGYTF
TGTGCCAGCAGCCAAGCGACTGATGGGGGCTGGGATGGCTACACCTTC
>TRBJ1-2|-|TRBV4-1|TRBD1
CASSQDFGRTGGTYGYTF
TGCGCCAGCAGCCAAGATTTCGGACGGACAGGGGGGACCTATGGCTACACCTTC
>TRBJ1-1|-|TRBV4-2|TRBD1
CASSQGQGNVPEAFF
TGTGCCAGCAGCCAAGGACAGGGAAACGTCCCTGAAGCTTTCTTT
>TRBJ2-3|-|TRBV7-9|TRBD2
CASSWPLRGGSTDTQYF
TGTGCCAGCAGCTGGCCCCTTCGCGGGGGAAGCACAGATACGCAGTATTTT
>TRBJ1-5|few|TRBV6-2/TRBV6-3|-
CASSPRDSKPQHF
TGTGCCAGCAGCCCTAGAGATTCCAAGCCCCAGCATTTT
>TRBJ2-7|many|TRBV7-2|-
CASSSFPRPAGPYEQYF
TGTGCCAGCAGCTCTTTTCCTCGGCCAGCGGGCCCCTACGAGCAGTACTTC
>TRBJ1-4|-|TRBV20-1|-
CSASIGDIPEKLFF
TGCAGTGCTAGTATTGGGGACATCCCAGAAAAACTGTTTTTT
>TRBJ1-1|-|TRBV10-3|-
CATGRTAEAFF
TGTGCCACAGGACGGACAGCTGAAGCTTTCTTT
>TRBJ1-5|-|TRBV27|-
CASSSRKGNRREESNQPQHF
TGTGCCAGCAGTTCCCGGAAGGGGAACCGGAGGGAGGAAAGCAATCAGCCCCAGCATTTT
>TRBJ1-2|-|TRBV11-2|-
CASSPLGGIRNYGYTF
TGTGCCAGCAGCCCCCTGGGGGGAATCCGAAACTATGGCTACACCTTC
>TRBJ2-1|-|TRBV18|TRBD2
CASSPISGGAGNEQFF
TGTGCCAGCTCACCAATTAGCGGGGGGGCAGGGAATGAGCAGTTCTTC
>TRBJ1-2|-|TRBV27|TRBD1
CASSRQGGTYGYTF
TGTGCCAGCAGTCGACAGGGTGGGACCTATGGCTACACCTTC
>TRBJ2-1|-|TRBV9|-
CASSVGGLLSSYNEQFF
TGTGCCAGCAGCGTAGGCGGGCTCTTGAGCTCCTACAATGAGCAGTTCTTC
>TRBJ1-4|-|TRBV7-9|TRBD1
CASSFPGTGVEKLFF
TGTGCCAGCAGTTTCCCCGGGACAGGGGTTGAAAAACTGTTTTTT
>TRBJ2-2|few|TRBV7-9|-
CASRAEGFANTGELFF
TGTGCCAGCAGAGCGGAGGGCTTTGCGAACACCGGGGAGCTGTTTTTT
>TRBJ2-1|-|TRBV2|TRBD2
CATSGLAGESPGGEQFF
TGTGCCACCTCGGGACTAGCGGGGGAGAGCCCCGGCGGTGAGCAGTTCTTC
>TRBJ2-2|-|TRBV6-2/TRBV6-3|TRBD1
CASSSDRGYTGELFF
TGTGCCAGCAGTTCGGACAGGGGTTACACCGGGGAGCTGTTTTTT
>TRBJ1-4|-|TRBV9|TRBD1
CASSVQGAPNEKLFF
TGTGCCAGCAGCGTACAGGGGGCCCCTAATGAAAAACTGTTTTTT
>TRBJ2-4|-|TRBV12-3/TRBV12-4|-
CASSPGSPNIQYF
TGTGCCAGCAGCCCCGGGAGCCCAAACATTCAGTACTTC
>TRBJ1-2|-|TRBV9|TRBD1
CASSTVQGYNYGYTF
TGTGCCAGCAGCACAGTACAGGGGTATAACTATGGCTACACCTTC
>TRBJ1-2|-|TRBV29-1|-
CSVQRGSTYGYTF
TGCAGCGTACAAAGAGGGAGTACCTATGGCTACACCTTC